One and the same sample provided the 6 T cell receptor beta chains below, sequenced in a study of radiation and T cells in renal cell carcinoma. Documented time point: baseline pretreatment blood. The treatment here: 15 Gy SBRT to primary tumor, nephrectomy 4 weeks later. Clones were sequenced by immunoSEQ multiplex PCR, and TCRdb holds only the in-frame ones, with some missing. The data contain 150,000 or so clones, approximately 90% of them singletons. The specimen was blood, collected from a patient whose treatment included radiotherapy and nephrectomy. These TCRs come from a woman in her 70s with renal cell carcinoma.

The V call is TRBV6-5, the J call TRBJ2-2, with D tentatively TRBD2 (6 bases). V was pared by 6 bases and J by 0 bases, with 11 bases between. Germline V lookup: CDR1 MNHEY, CDR2 SVGAGI. The CDR3 contains 15 residues. Here the CDR3 reads CASRPGGANTGELFF. The CDR3 DNA is TGTGCCAGCAGACCCGGGGGAGCGAACACCGGGGAGCTGTTTTTT.

The chain employs TRBV27 and TRBJ2-7, with D perhaps matching TRBD1 (6 bases). Germline V gives CDR1 MNHEY, CDR2 SMNVEV (reference sequence). Trimming pared 6 bases from V and 2 bases from J, leaving 14 bases between. CDR3 length: 14 residues. The chain's CDR3 is CASSDWAGAYEQYF. The CDR3 bases are TGTGCCAGCAGCGATTGGGCAGGGGCCTACGAGCAGTACTTC.

This chain connects TRBV19 to TRBJ1-5; D possibly corresponds to TRBD1 (5 bases). From germline, CDR1 is LNHDA and CDR2 SQIVND (reference sequence). The germline V and J ends were trimmed by 4 bases and 2 bases, with 12 bases remaining between them. There are 15 residues in the CDR3. This CDR3 reads CASSTVRAGNQPQHF. CDR3 DNA: TGTGCCAGTAGTACTGTCAGGGCTGGCAATCAGCCCCAGCATTTT.

V usage is TRBV9 and J usage is TRBJ1-1; D perhaps matches TRBD1 (5 bases). The CDR3 length is 13 residues. V was pared by 0 bases and J by 8 bases, with 11 bases between. The germline V gene has CDR1 SGDLS and CDR2 YYNGEE. The CDR3 spells CASSVDHGTEAFF. CDR3 coding DNA: TGTGCCAGCAGCGTAGATCACGGGACGGAAGCTTTCTTT.

V usage is TRBV7-9 and J usage is TRBJ1-4; 9 bases are shared with TRBD1. The CDR3 covers 15 residues. Losses at the gene ends were 5 bases for V and 2 bases for J; bases not matched to a gene: 3. Germline V gene sequence: CDR1 SEHNR, CDR2 FQNEAQ (reference sequence). The CDR3 DNA sequence: TGTGCCAGCAGCGGGACAGGGTACACTAATGAAAAACTGTTTTTT. It is translated as CASSGTGYTNEKLFF.

The V and J genes are TRBV6-1 and TRBJ2-7; D call uncertain. CDR3 length equals 11 residues. The germline V gene has CDR1 MNHNS and CDR2 SASEGT. V lost 7 bases and J lost 5, with 9 bases in between. The CDR3 nucleotides read TGTGCCAGCACTTGGTCGGACGAGCAGTACTTC. This encodes CASTWSDEQYF.